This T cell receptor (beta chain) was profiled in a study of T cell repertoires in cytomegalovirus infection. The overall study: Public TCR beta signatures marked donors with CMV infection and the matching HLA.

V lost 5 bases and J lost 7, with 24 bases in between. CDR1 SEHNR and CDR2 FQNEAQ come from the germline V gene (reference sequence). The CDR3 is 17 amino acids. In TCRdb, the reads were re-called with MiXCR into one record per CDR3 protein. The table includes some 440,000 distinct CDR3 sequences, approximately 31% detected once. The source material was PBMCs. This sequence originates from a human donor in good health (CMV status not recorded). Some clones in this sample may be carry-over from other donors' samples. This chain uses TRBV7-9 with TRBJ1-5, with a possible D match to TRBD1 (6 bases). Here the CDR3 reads CASSPYPGPGAEQPQHF. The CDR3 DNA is TGTGCCAGCAGCCCATACCCGGGACCAGGGGCCGAGCAGCCCCAGCATTTT.